The clone carrying this TCR beta chain came up a few times. This sample is part of a study of CD8 T cells in Susac syndrome. Random hexamers were used to reverse transcribe an amount of about 0.45 to 1 ug RNA. MiXCR, run by TCRdb on the immunoSEQ multiplex PCR reads, gives a single entry per CDR3 protein. The sample lists roughly 200,000 distinct CDR3 sequences, approximately 94% occurring once. The source is a human donor with Susac syndrome. Sequencing was done on a sample of CD4+ T cells from PBMCs.

CDR3 loop: CASSVQETQYF. In DNA, the CDR3 is TGTGCCAGCAGTGTCCAAGAGACCCAGTACTTC. The chain joins TRBV2 to TRBJ2-5; D remains ambiguous. CDR1 and CDR2 from the germline V gene are SNHLY and FYNNEI. This CDR3 comprises 11 residues. V was pared by 4 bases and J by 1 base, with 1 base between.